This passage covers 17 T cell receptor beta chains from one sample sequenced in a study of blood T cell repertoires in COVID-19. The repertoire was sequenced with immunoSEQ multiplex PCR; TCRdb's copy has only in-frame clones and lacks some. Of fewer than 350,000 clones listed, roughly 91% were seen once; the top ten hold roughly 2.1%. The sequenced sample was PBMCs or T cells enriched from blood (not recorded which). The receptors here all came from a woman aged 40 to 55 with acute COVID-19.

The chain carries TRBV5-8 and TRBJ2-7, with 9 bases lining up with TRBD1. Germline lookup yields CDR1 SGHTS and CDR2 YDEGEE. The CDR3 sequence is 15 residues long. V lost 5 bases to trimming and J lost 3 bases; unmatched junction nucleotides: 9. The CDR3 DNA follows: TGTGCCAGCAGGGTACCGGGACAGGGCGGCTACGAGCAGTACTTC. Translated, it gives CASRVPGQGGYEQYF.

CDR3 region: CASSWRQGANEKLFF. The CDR3 nucleotides read TGCGCCAGCAGCTGGCGACAGGGAGCTAATGAAAAACTGTTTTTT. The genes are TRBV5-1 and TRBJ1-4; TRBD1 aligns across 7 bases. Germline assignment: CDR1 SGHRS and CDR2 YFSETQ. The length of the CDR3 is 15 residues. V lost 3 bases and J lost 3; bases outside the gene matches: 5.

The rearrangement links TRBV19 to TRBJ1-3; 9 nucleotides match TRBD1. This CDR3 is built from 14 residues. Germline V gene sequence: CDR1 LNHDA, CDR2 SQIVND (reference sequence). The V gene end was trimmed by 5 bases and the J gene end by 6 bases; junction bases not matched to a gene: 5. The CDR3 protein is CASSLGQGENTIYF. The CDR3 nucleotides are TGTGCCAGTAGTTTGGGACAGGGAGAAAACACCATATATTTT.

This clone was detected once. The CDR3 loop is CASSPGTGGGIGEQYF. DNA for the CDR3: TGTGCCAGCAGCCCCGGGACAGGGGGCGGTATAGGCGAGCAGTACTTC. This sequence joins TRBV5-4 and TRBJ2-7; 12 nucleotides agree with TRBD1. V lost 4 bases, J lost 6 bases, and 11 bases stayed unmatched. The CDR3 sequence is 16 residues long. CDR1 SGHNT and CDR2 YYREEE come from the germline V gene (reference sequence). Using reference TRBV5-4 and TRBJ2-7 for the parts outside the CDR3, the full variable domain is ETGVTQSPTHLIKTRGQQVTLRCSSQSGHNTVSWYQQALGQGPQFIFQYYREEENGRGNFPPRFSGLQFPNYSSELNVNALELDDSALYLCASSPGTGGGIGEQYFGPGTRLTVT.

This CDR3 is CASSSPVPNEQFF. Written as DNA, the CDR3 is TGTGCCAGCAGCTCCCCTGTTCCCAATGAGCAGTTCTTC. This chain uses TRBV7-2 with TRBJ2-1; D is unclear. The V end was cut by 4 bases, the J end by 6 bases, with 10 bases between. The CDR3 sequence is 13 residues long. Germline-derived CDR1 and CDR2 are SGHTA and FQGNSA.

This clone appeared once. The chain links TRBV24-1 to TRBJ2-7, with D perhaps matching TRBD2 (5 bases). Trimming removed 9 bases at V and 3 bases at J, with 14 bases between. Germline CDR1 KGHDR, CDR2 SFDVKD. The CDR3 length is 13 residues. CDR3 nucleotide sequence: TGTGCCACCGGCGAGGGCACTATCTACGAGCAGTACTTC. Its translation is CATGEGTIYEQYF.

This chain connects TRBV10-3 to TRBJ1-2, with unresolved D. The CDR3 spans 12 residues. With 3 bases removed from V and 11 bases from J, the gap between germline ends came to 13 bases. Per the germline V gene, CDR1 is ENHRY and CDR2 is SYGVKD. The chain's CDR3 is CAISEVQREYTF. CDR3 DNA sequence: TGTGCCATCAGTGAAGTCCAGCGAGAATACACCTTC.

The rearrangement links TRBV6-2 or TRBV6-3 to TRBJ1-5; TRBD1 is a possible D gene (5 bases). The CDR3 has 14 amino acids. The V end was cut by 5 bases, the J end by 3 bases, with 11 bases between. Germline V lookup: CDR1 MNHEY, CDR2 SVGEGT. CDR3 region: CASSHGGVNQPQHF. Written as DNA, the CDR3 is TGTGCCAGCAGTCACGGGGGGGTCAATCAGCCCCAGCATTTT.

This chain joins TRBV20-1 and TRBJ2-3; maybe TRBD2 (6 bases). The V end was cut by 6 bases, the J end by 11 bases, with 12 bases between. The CDR3 is made up of 10 amino acids. Per the germline V gene, CDR1 is DFQATT and CDR2 is SNEGSKA (reference sequence). CDR3: CSAGGIVQYF. CDR3 in DNA: TGCAGTGCCGGCGGGATAGTGCAGTATTTT.

As DNA, the CDR3 is TGTGCCAGCAGCGCCGGGGTCGGGGATACGCAGTATTTT. Protein: CASSAGVGDTQYF. This sequence joins TRBV7-3 and TRBJ2-3, with D tentatively TRBD2 (5 bases). This CDR3 is 13 amino acids long. Germline values: CDR1 SGHTA, CDR2 FQGTGA. V lost 5 bases to trimming and J lost 6 bases, with 12 bases between them. The full variable domain, rest sourced from reference TRBV7-3 and TRBJ2-3, is GAGVSQTPSNKVTEKGKYVELRCDPISGHTALYWYRQSLGQGPEFLIYFQGTGAADDSGLPNDRFFAVRPEGSVSTLKIQRTERGDSAVYLCASSAGVGDTQYFGPGTRLTVL.

This clone was seen ten or more times. This rearrangement joins TRBV18 to TRBJ2-7; possible D gene TRBD2, 5 bases. This CDR3 is 13 amino acids long. V was cut by 5 bases and J by 4 bases, with 12 bases left in between. Germline V gene sequence: CDR1 KGHSH, CDR2 LQKENI. The CDR3 reads CASSLGPGYEQYF. In nucleotides, the CDR3 is TGTGCCAGCTCATTAGGTCCGGGGTACGAGCAGTACTTC.

The V gene is TRBV11-3, the J gene TRBJ1-1; unclear D gene. V lost 6 bases and J lost 2, with 4 bases in between. The CDR3 sequence is 11 residues long. Germline values: CDR1 SGHNT, CDR2 YENEEA. The CDR3 here is CASRANTEAFF. The CDR3 DNA reads TGTGCCAGCAGGGCCAACACTGAAGCTTTCTTT.

The chain combines TRBV7-3 with TRBJ2-3; 7 nucleotides align to TRBD2. This CDR3 region has 15 residues. Germline V gene data show CDR1 as SGHTA and CDR2 as FQGTGA. Trimming cost V 6 bases and J 0 bases; bases outside gene matches: 6. The CDR3 loop is CASSSSGISTDTQYF. In DNA form, the CDR3 reads TGTGCCAGCAGTTCCAGCGGGATAAGCACAGATACGCAGTATTTT.

V and J are TRBV7-8 and TRBJ1-2, with D unresolved. CDR1 is SGHVS and CDR2 is FQNEAQ in the germline V gene. The ends were cut back, 1 base at V and 5 bases at J, with 8 bases in the middle. The CDR3 is 13 residues long. The CDR3 here is CASSLVSAYGYTF. Written as DNA, the CDR3 is TGTGCCAGCAGCTTAGTATCCGCGTATGGCTACACCTTC.

This chain links TRBV6-5 with TRBJ1-4; a weak D match, TRBD1 (5 bases). V shed 8 bases and J shed 7 bases, with 14 bases lying between them. From germline, CDR1 is MNHEY and CDR2 SVGAGI. The CDR3 consists of 13 residues. This chain's CDR3 is CASLRGTGEKLFF. CDR3 coding DNA: TGTGCCAGCCTACGGGGGACGGGTGAAAAACTGTTTTTT.

The rearrangement uses TRBV3-1 (or the pseudogene TRBV3-2) and TRBJ1-3; D call uncertain. The CDR3 covers 15 residues. With 0 bases removed from V and 3 bases from J, the gap between germline ends came to 9 bases. The germline CDR1 and CDR2 sequences are LGHDT and YNNKEL (reference sequence). Here the CDR3 reads CASSQDRGVGNTIYF. The CDR3 DNA follows: TGTGCCAGCAGCCAAGACAGAGGTGTTGGAAACACCATATATTTT.

As to this clone: The junction shows a germline mismatch at one end, possibly a read error. The J gene is TRBJ2-1, the V gene TRBV5-6, with D unclear. The CDR3 spans 19 residues. Germline V CDR1 and CDR2: SGHDT, YYEEEE. The CDR3 region has the DNA TGTGCCAACAGCAATCTCGCACCAAAGGTTTGGAGCTCCTACAATGAGCAGTTCTTC. Its protein is CANSNLAPKVWSSYNEQFF. Supplemented by reference TRBV5-6 and TRBJ2-1, the full variable domain reads DAGVTQSPTHLIKTRGQQVTLRCSPKSGHDTVSWYQQALGQGPQFIFQYYEEEERQRGNFPDRFSGHQFPNYSSELNVNALLLGDSALYLCANSNLAPKVWSSYNEQFFGPGTRLTVL.